This T cell receptor beta chain originates from a study of patients and donors after allogeneic stem cell transplantation. At least ten counts were recorded for this clonotype. Germline CDR1 reads SGHRS; CDR2 reads YFSETQ. The CDR3 sequence is 14 residues long. Between the trimmed V and J ends, which lost 5 bases and 0 bases, there was a span of 8 bases. Each CDR3 protein gets one entry after TCRdb re-called the RT-PCR reads with MiXCR. Among under 200,000 distinct CDR3 sequences listed, around 28% were seen once. The receptor was isolated from a human donor who was either an allogeneic HSCT recipient or a stem cell or donor lymphocyte infusion donor (not recorded which). It is not recorded whose cells these are; they may come from a transplant donor. The chain joins TRBV5-1 to TRBJ1-4; D call uncertain. The sample taken for sequencing was blood, either unsorted or a sorted T cell fraction (not recorded which). Here the CDR3 DNA reads TGCGCCAGCAGAACGCAGACAACTAATGAAAAACTGTTTTTT. This encodes CASRTQTTNEKLFF.